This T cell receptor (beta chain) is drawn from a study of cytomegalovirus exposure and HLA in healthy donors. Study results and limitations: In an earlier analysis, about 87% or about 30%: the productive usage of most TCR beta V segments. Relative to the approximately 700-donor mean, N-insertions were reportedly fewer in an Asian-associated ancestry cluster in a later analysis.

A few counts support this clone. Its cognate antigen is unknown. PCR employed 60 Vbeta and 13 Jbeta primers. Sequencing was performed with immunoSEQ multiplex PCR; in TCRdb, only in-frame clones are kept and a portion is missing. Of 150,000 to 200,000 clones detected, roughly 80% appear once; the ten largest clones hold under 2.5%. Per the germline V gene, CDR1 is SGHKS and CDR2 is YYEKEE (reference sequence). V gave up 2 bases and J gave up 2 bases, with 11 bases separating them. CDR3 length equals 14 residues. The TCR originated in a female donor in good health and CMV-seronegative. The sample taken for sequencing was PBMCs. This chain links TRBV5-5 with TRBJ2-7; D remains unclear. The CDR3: CASSFGDWAYEQYF. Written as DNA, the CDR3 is TGTGCCAGCAGCTTTGGCGACTGGGCCTACGAGCAGTACTTC.